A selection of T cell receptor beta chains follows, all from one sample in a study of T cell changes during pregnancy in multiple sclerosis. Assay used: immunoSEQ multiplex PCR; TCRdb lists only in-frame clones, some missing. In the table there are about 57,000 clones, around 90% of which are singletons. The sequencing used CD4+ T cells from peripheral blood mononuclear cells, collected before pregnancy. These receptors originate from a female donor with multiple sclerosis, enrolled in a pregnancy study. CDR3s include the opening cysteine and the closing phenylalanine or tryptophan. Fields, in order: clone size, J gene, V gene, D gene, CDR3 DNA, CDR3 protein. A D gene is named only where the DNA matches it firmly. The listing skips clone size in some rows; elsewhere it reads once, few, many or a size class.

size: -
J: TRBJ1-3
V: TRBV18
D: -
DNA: TGTGCCAGCTCACTCAAATCGACAGTCTCTGGAAACACCATATATTTT
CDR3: CASSLKSTVSGNTIYF

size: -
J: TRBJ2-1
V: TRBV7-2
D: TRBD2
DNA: TGTGCCAGCAGCCCCCCCGGGACTAGCTGGAGTGAGCAGTTCTTC
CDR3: CASSPPGTSWSEQFF

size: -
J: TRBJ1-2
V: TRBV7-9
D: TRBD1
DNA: TGTGCCAGCAGCTTAGGGCTGGGGGACAGGGGAAACCTTAACTATGGCTACACCTTC
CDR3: CASSLGLGDRGNLNYGYTF

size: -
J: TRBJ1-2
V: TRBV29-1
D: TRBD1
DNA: TGCAGCGTTGAAACCGTACAGGGGTCCTATGGCTACACCTTC
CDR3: CSVETVQGSYGYTF

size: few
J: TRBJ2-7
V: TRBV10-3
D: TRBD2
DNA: TGTGCCATCAGTGAGCCTCGGACTAGCGGGAGAGAGTACTTC
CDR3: CAISEPRTSGREYF

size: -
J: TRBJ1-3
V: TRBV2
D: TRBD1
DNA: TGTGCCAGCAGTGCTCGACAGGGGCAAGGAAACACCATATATTTT
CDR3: CASSARQGQGNTIYF

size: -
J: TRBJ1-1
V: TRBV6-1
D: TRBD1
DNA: TGTGCCAGCAGCATCGACAGGGGGCGAACTGAAGCTTTCTTT
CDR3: CASSIDRGRTEAFF

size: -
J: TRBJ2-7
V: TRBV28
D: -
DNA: TGTGCCAGCAGGCAGATACCCGGGACATTAGCCCACGAGCAGTACTTC
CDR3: CASRQIPGTLAHEQYF

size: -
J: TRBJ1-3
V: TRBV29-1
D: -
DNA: TGCAGCGCGGGGGGTCTGGGAAACACCATATATTTT
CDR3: CSAGGLGNTIYF

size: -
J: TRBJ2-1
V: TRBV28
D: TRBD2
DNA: TGTGCCAGCGCCCCGGGACTAGGACCCGATGAGCAGTTCTTC
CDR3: CASAPGLGPDEQFF

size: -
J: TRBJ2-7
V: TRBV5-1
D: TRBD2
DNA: TGCGCCAGCAGTATACTAGCGGGGAACTACGAGCAGTACTTC
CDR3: CASSILAGNYEQYF

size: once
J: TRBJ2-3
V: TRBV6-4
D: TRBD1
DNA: TGTGCCAGCAGTGACTCGGCCGGGACAGGGGGCGCAGATACGCAGTATTTT
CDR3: CASSDSAGTGGADTQYF

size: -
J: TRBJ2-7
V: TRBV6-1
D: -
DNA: TGTGCCAGCAGTGAACATACGGGAGTGGGTGAGCAGTACTTC
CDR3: CASSEHTGVGEQYF

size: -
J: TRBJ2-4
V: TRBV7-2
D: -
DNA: TGTGCCAGCAGCTTATACACAGGCCCAGGGGCCAAAAACATTCAGTACTTC
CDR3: CASSLYTGPGAKNIQYF

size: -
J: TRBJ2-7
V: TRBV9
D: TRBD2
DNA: TGTGCCAGCAGCGGACAGGGACTAGCGGGCTACGAGCAGTACTTC
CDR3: CASSGQGLAGYEQYF

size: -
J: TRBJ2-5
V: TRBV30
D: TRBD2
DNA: TGTGCCTGGAGTGTAGGTAGCGGGTCTCAAGAGACCCAGTACTTC
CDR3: CAWSVGSGSQETQYF

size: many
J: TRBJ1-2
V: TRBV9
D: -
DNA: TGTGCCAGCAGCGTAGGGACATCAACTGATGGCTACACCTTC
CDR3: CASSVGTSTDGYTF

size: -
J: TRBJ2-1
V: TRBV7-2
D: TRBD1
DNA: TGTGCCAGCAGCTTGGGACAGTTACGCGTTGAGCAGTTCTTC
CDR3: CASSLGQLRVEQFF

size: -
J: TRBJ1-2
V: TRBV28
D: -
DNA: TGTGCCAGCAGCTACATCGGGAAGGACTATGGCTACACCTTC
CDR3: CASSYIGKDYGYTF

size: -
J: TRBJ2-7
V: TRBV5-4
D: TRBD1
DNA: TGTGCCAGCAGCTCGAGAACGGGACAGGGAGATTACGAGCAGTACTTC
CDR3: CASSSRTGQGDYEQYF

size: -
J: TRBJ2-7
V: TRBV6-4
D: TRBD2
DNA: TGTGCCAGCAGTGCCTTGACTAGCGGGTCCTACGAGCAGTACTTC
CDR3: CASSALTSGSYEQYF

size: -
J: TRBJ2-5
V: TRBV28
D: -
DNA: TGTGCCAGCAGTCTTTCAGGGGTTCAAGAGACCCAGTACTTC
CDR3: CASSLSGVQETQYF

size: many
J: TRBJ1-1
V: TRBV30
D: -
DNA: TGTGCCTGGAAAAGGGGGGGGATCATGAACACTGAAGCTTTCTTT
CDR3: CAWKRGGIMNTEAFF

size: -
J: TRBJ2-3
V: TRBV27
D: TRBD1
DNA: TGTGCCAGCAGTGCACAGGGGGCCTCGGATACGCAGTATTTT
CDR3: CASSAQGASDTQYF

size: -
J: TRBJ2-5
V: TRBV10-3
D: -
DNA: TGTGCCATCAGGCGGGAACAAGAGACCCAGTACTTC
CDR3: CAIRREQETQYF

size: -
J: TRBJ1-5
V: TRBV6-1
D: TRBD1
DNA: TGTGCCAGCAGTGAATCTAATCGCGACATACCCAGGGACAGGGGCTATCAGCCCCAGCATTTT
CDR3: CASSESNRDIPRDRGYQPQHF

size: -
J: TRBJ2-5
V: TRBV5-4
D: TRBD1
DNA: TGTGCCAGCAGCCGCCGGGACAGACAAGAGACCCAGTACTTC
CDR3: CASSRRDRQETQYF

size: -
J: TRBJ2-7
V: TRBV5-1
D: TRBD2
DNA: TGCGCCAGCAGCCCGGTGACTAGCGGGAGCGTAGAGCAGTACTTC
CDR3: CASSPVTSGSVEQYF

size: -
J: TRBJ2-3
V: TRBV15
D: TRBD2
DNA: TGTGCCACCAGCAGACGTCAAGTAGCGGGAGGGTACGCAGATACGCAGTATTTT
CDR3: CATSRRQVAGGYADTQYF

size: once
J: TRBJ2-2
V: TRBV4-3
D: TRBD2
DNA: TGCGCCAGCAGCCAAGGGGGGACTAGCGGGAACACCGGGGAGCTGTTTTTT
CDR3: CASSQGGTSGNTGELFF

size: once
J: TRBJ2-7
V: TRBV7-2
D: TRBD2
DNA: TGTGCCAGCAGCCTCCTTAGCGGGAGCCGGACCTACGAGCAGTACTTC
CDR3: CASSLLSGSRTYEQYF

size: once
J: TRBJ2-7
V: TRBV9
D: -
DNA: TGTGCCAGCAGCGTAGATCTGGGGGGCTACGAGCAGTACTTC
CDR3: CASSVDLGGYEQYF

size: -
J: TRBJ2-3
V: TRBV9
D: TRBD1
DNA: TGTGCCAGCAGCGCCCGACCTCGGGACAGAGACACAGATACGCAGTATTTT
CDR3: CASSARPRDRDTDTQYF